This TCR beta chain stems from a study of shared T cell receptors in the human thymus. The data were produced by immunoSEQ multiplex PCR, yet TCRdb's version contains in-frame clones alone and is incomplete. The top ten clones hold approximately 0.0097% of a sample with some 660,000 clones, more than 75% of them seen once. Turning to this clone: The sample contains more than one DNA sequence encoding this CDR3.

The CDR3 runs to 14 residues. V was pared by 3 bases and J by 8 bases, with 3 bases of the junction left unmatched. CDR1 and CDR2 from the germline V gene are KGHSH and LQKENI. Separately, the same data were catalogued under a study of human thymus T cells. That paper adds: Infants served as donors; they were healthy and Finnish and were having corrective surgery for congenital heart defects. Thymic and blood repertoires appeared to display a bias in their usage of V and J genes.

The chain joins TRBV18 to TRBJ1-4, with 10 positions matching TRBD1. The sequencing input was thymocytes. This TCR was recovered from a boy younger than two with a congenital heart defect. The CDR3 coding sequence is TGTGCCAGCTCACCGCGGGACAGGGGCGAAAAACTGTTTTTT. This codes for CASSPRDRGEKLFF.